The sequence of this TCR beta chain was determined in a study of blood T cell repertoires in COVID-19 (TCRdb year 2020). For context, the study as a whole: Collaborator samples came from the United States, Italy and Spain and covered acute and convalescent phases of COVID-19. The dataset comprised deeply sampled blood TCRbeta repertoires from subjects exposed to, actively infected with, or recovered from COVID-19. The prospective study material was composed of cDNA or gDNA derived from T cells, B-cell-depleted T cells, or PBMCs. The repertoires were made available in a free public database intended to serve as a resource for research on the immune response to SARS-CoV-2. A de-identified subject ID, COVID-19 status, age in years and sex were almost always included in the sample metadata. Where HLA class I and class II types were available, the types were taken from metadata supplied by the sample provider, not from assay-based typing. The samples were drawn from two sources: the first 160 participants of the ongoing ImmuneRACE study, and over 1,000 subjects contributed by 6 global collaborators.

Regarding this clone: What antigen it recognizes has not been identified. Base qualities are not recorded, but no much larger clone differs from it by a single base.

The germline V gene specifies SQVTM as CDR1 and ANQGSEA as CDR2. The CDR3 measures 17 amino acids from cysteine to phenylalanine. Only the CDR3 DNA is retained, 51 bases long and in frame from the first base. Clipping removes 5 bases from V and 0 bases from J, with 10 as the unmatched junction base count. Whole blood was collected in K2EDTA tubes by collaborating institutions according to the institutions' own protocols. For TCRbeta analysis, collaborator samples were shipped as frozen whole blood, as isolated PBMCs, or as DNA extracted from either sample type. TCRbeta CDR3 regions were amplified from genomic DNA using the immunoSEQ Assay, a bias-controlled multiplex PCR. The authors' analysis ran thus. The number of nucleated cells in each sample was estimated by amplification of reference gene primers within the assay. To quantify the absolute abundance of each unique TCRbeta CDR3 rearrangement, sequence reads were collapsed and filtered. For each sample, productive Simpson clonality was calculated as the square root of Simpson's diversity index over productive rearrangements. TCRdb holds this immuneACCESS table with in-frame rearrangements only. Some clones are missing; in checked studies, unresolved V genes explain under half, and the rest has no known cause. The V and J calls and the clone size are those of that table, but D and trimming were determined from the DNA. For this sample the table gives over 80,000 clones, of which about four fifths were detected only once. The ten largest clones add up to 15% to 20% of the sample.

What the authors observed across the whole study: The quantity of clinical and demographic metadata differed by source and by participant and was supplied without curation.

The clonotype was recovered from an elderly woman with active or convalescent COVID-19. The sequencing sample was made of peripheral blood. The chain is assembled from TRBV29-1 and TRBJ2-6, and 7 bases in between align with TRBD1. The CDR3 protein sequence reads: CSVPMGQMPSGANVLTF. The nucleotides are TGCAGCGTTCCAATGGGACAGATGCCCTCTGGGGCCAACGTCCTGACTTTC.